This is a list of T cell receptor beta chains from one sample in a study of T cell changes during pregnancy in multiple sclerosis. Sequencing was performed with immunoSEQ multiplex PCR; in TCRdb, only in-frame clones are kept and a portion is missing. The profile shows approximately 35,000 clones, around 94% of them singletons. The sequenced material came from PBMCs (not recorded whether the cells were cultured). All receptors derive from a female donor with multiple sclerosis, enrolled in a pregnancy study. CDR3s include the opening cysteine and the closing phenylalanine or tryptophan. Each record gives: J gene, V gene, clone size, D gene, CDR3 DNA, CDR3 protein. The D gene is left open where the match is weak. The size entry is marked missing in some rows and otherwise reads once, few, many or a size class.

TRBJ2-3,TRBV4-1,NA,TRBD2,TGCGCCAGCAGCGTCGATAGCGGGATTGGCACAGATACGCAGTATTTT,CASSVDSGIGTDTQYF
TRBJ2-3,TRBV29-1,NA,TRBD2,TGCAGCGTTTCTCCCGATGACAGTCGCGGGGGAGATACGCAGTATTTT,CSVSPDDSRGGDTQYF
TRBJ2-7,TRBV6-5,NA,NA,TGTGCCAGCCGGTGGGGGCTCGAGCAGTACTTC,CASRWGLEQYF
TRBJ2-3,TRBV7-2,once,NA,TGTGCCAGCAGCCGAGAACCCGCAGATACGCAGTATTTT,CASSREPADTQYF
TRBJ1-4,TRBV7-9,NA,NA,TGTGCCAGCAGCTTACACCTTCCCAATGAAAAACTGTTTTTT,CASSLHLPNEKLFF
TRBJ2-7,TRBV6-1,once,NA,TGTGCCAGCAGTATACAGGGCTACGAGCAGTACTTC,CASSIQGYEQYF
TRBJ1-5,TRBV7-2,NA,NA,TGTGCCAGCAGCTTGGTTGGGGGAGCGGATCAGCCCCAGCATTTT,CASSLVGGADQPQHF
TRBJ1-1,TRBV5-1,NA,TRBD1,TGCGCCAGCAGCTCTCAACAGGGGGCGTACACTGAAGCTTTCTTT,CASSSQQGAYTEAFF
TRBJ1-2,TRBV10-1,once,TRBD1,TGCGCCAGCAGTGGGGACAGGGCGTATGGCTACACCTTC,CASSGDRAYGYTF
TRBJ2-7,TRBV6-6,NA,NA,TGTGCCAGCAGTTACTGGGGGGCTTCCTACGAGCAGTACTTC,CASSYWGASYEQYF
TRBJ2-7,TRBV30,NA,NA,TGTGCCTGGAGTACAGGGTACGAGCAGTACTTC,CAWSTGYEQYF
TRBJ2-2,TRBV7-6,NA,TRBD1,TGTGCCAGCAGCCCAGGACAGGGTCAGTTCACCGGGGAGCTGTTTTTT,CASSPGQGQFTGELFF
TRBJ2-3,TRBV20-1,NA,NA,TGCAGTGGGGGGACAGATACGCAGTATTTT,CSGGTDTQYF
TRBJ2-4,TRBV6-1,NA,TRBD2,TGTGCCAGCAGTGCCGGACTAGCAGTAGCCAAAAACATTCAGTACTTC,CASSAGLAVAKNIQYF
TRBJ2-1,TRBV9,NA,TRBD2,TGTGCCAGCAGCACCAGTAGTCAGACTAGCGGTGGGTACAATGAGCAGTTCTTC,CASSTSSQTSGGYNEQFF
TRBJ1-5,TRBV6-5,NA,NA,TGTGCCAGCAGCAGACGGTACAATCAGCCCCAGCATTTT,CASSRRYNQPQHF
TRBJ1-5,TRBV7-9,NA,NA,TGTGCCAGCATCCCAAGGACGGTTGATAGCAATCAGCCCCAGCATTTT,CASIPRTVDSNQPQHF
TRBJ2-4,TRBV20-1,NA,NA,TGCAGTGCTGGCAGGGGAAACATTCAGTACTTC,CSAGRGNIQYF
TRBJ2-3,TRBV7-8,NA,TRBD1,TGTGCCAGCAGCGCACGGGACAGGGGGCGTACAGATACGCAGTATTTT,CASSARDRGRTDTQYF
TRBJ2-4,TRBV27,NA,NA,TGTGCCAGCAGTTTATCGGGAGGCCTAAACATTCAGTACTTC,CASSLSGGLNIQYF
TRBJ1-5,TRBV19,NA,NA,TGTGCCAGTAGTATGGAGAAAGGGTTCAGTACAGGGCAGCCCCAGCATTTT,CASSMEKGFSTGQPQHF
TRBJ2-2,TRBV10-2,NA,TRBD2,TGCGCCAGCAGTGATGTTCTAGCGGGGGAAAACACCGGGGAGCTGTTTTTT,CASSDVLAGENTGELFF
TRBJ2-5,TRBV5-1,NA,NA,TGCGCCAGCAGCTTGGCCGGGGCTAGAGAGACCCAGTACTTC,CASSLAGARETQYF
TRBJ2-5,TRBV5-4,NA,TRBD1,TGTGCCAGCAGCGATAACCCACAGGGGACGCAGGAGACCCAGTACTTC,CASSDNPQGTQETQYF
TRBJ1-1,TRBV6-1,NA,NA,TGTGCCAGCAGTGACAGGGCCACCGAAACTGAAGCTTTCTTT,CASSDRATETEAFF
TRBJ1-3,TRBV28,NA,NA,TGTGCCAGCGGCGCTTCATTGGGAAACACCATATATTTT,CASGASLGNTIYF
TRBJ1-1,TRBV25-1,NA,NA,TGTGCCAGCAGTAACAGGGTGAACACTGAAGCTTTCTTT,CASSNRVNTEAFF
TRBJ2-3,TRBV30,once,NA,TGTGCCTGGAGTGTTACTCCTTGGGGTACGCAGTATTTT,CAWSVTPWGTQYF
TRBJ2-3,TRBV7-2,NA,NA,TGTGCCAGCAGCTTAGTAGGGGGGGATACGCAGTATTTT,CASSLVGGDTQYF
TRBJ2-7,TRBV11-3,NA,NA,TGTGCCAGCAGCCTGCGGGACGGTGGAATCTACGAGCAGTACTTC,CASSLRDGGIYEQYF
TRBJ2-5,TRBV28,NA,NA,TGTGCCAGCAGTTCCTATGGTGGGGGGGAGACCCAGTACTTC,CASSSYGGGETQYF
TRBJ2-1,TRBV7-9,NA,TRBD2,TGTGCCAGCAGCTTAGCGGTGGCTAGCGGGAGTGATGAGCAGTTCTTC,CASSLAVASGSDEQFF
TRBJ2-7,TRBV11-2,NA,NA,TGTGCCAGCAGCCGAGCTAGTGTCGAGCAGTACTTC,CASSRASVEQYF
TRBJ2-5,TRBV27,few,TRBD1,TGTGCCAGCAGTTTAGAACAGGGGGCGGAGGAGACCCAGTACTTC,CASSLEQGAEETQYF
TRBJ1-5,TRBV18,once,NA,TGTGCCAGCTCACCGGCACTAAATCAGCCCCAGCATTTT,CASSPALNQPQHF
TRBJ1-2,TRBV4-2,NA,NA,TGTGCCAGCAGCCAAGAATTTAATACCCCGAGTTATGGCTACACCTTC,CASSQEFNTPSYGYTF
TRBJ2-7,TRBV7-8,NA,NA,TGTGCCAGCAGCTTAGCAGCCGGGAACTCCTACGAGCAGTACTTC,CASSLAAGNSYEQYF
TRBJ1-2,TRBV5-1,NA,NA,TGCGCCAGCAGCCCCGGGTCTAACTATGGCTACACCTTC,CASSPGSNYGYTF
TRBJ1-1,TRBV2,NA,NA,TGTGCCAGCAGTCAGATGAACACTGAAGCTTTCTTT,CASSQMNTEAFF
TRBJ2-3,TRBV2,NA,NA,TGTGCCACCGGGTGGGGCCTCACAGATACGCAGTATTTT,CATGWGLTDTQYF
TRBJ1-2,TRBV9,NA,TRBD1,TGTGCCAGCAGTGAGGGACAGGGGAACTATGGCTACACCTTC,CASSEGQGNYGYTF
TRBJ2-7,TRBV18,NA,NA,TGTGCCAGCTCACCACGTTCAGGAACTTACGAGCAGTACTTC,CASSPRSGTYEQYF
TRBJ1-2,TRBV5-5,NA,NA,TGTGCCAGCAGCTTGGAGGTACGGAACCTCTATGGCTACACCTTC,CASSLEVRNLYGYTF
TRBJ2-1,TRBV11-3,once,NA,TGTGCCAGCAGCTATAATGACTTTGAGCAGTTCTTC,CASSYNDFEQFF
TRBJ2-1,TRBV2,NA,TRBD2,TGTGCCAGCAGTGAAGCGGCTAGCGGGAGTGAAGGATACAATGAGCAGTTCTTC,CASSEAASGSEGYNEQFF